This is a list of T cell receptor beta chains from one sample in a study of T-cell reconstitution after alpha-beta-depleted transplantation in children. TCRdb passed the PCR reads through MiXCR, listing each CDR3 protein once. The table has about 260,000 distinct CDR3 sequences, approximately 8.9% seen once. The sequences come from PBMCs, mostly from graft donor cells, collected 180 days after TCRalphabeta/CD19-depleted stem cell transplant. All receptors come from a male patient aged 10 to 17 who had a stem cell transplant for acute lymphoblastic leukemia, so the T cells may come from the graft donor. CDR3s include the opening cysteine and the closing phenylalanine or tryptophan. D genes are given only for firm matches. Size is stated for part of the rows, as once, few or many counts, or as a class when the clone is expanded.

J gene,V gene,D gene,clone size,CDR3 protein,CDR3 DNA
TRBJ2-7,TRBV6-1,NA,many,CASIRGPGYEQYF,TGTGCCAGCATCAGGGGTCCTGGGTACGAGCAGTACTTC
TRBJ1-6,TRBV20-1,NA,many,CSARFAGDPSWVFSPLHF,TGCAGTGCTAGATTCGCAGGGGACCCCTCGTGGGTATTTTCACCCCTCCACTTT
TRBJ2-7,TRBV11-2,TRBD2,many,CASSSTHSGAGRYEQYF,TGTGCCAGCAGCTCGACCCATAGCGGGGCCGGGCGATACGAGCAGTACTTC
TRBJ1-4,TRBV9,NA,many,CASSVGGTGEKLFF,TGTGCCAGCAGCGTAGGCGGAACGGGAGAAAAACTGTTTTTT
TRBJ2-2,TRBV7-9,TRBD1,many,CASSLQGAPGELFF,TGTGCCAGCAGTTTACAGGGGGCCCCCGGGGAGCTGTTTTTT
TRBJ2-2,TRBV6-2/TRBV6-3,NA,NA,CASSYGMGVRTGELFF,TGTGCCAGCAGTTATGGCATGGGGGTACGGACCGGGGAGCTGTTTTTT
TRBJ1-2,TRBV3-1,NA,few,CASVNYGYTF,TGTGCCAGCGTCAACTATGGCTACACCTTC
TRBJ1-5,TRBV7-9,NA,many,CASSSTSSGPNQPQHF,TGTGCCAGCAGCTCAACCTCGTCCGGACCTAATCAGCCCCAGCATTTT
TRBJ2-3,TRBV4-1,NA,many,CASSQVYLARLDTQYF,TGCGCCAGCAGCCAAGTCTACTTAGCGAGATTAGATACGCAGTATTTT
TRBJ2-1,TRBV20-1,NA,many,CSADGSYNEQFF,TGCAGTGCAGACGGGAGTTATAATGAGCAGTTCTTC
TRBJ1-2,TRBV4-3,NA,many,CASSQDRWARGLHGYTF,TGCGCCAGCAGCCAAGATCGTTGGGCCCGCGGCCTTCATGGCTACACCTTC
TRBJ2-2,TRBV5-1,NA,many,CASSLVQNTGELFF,TGCGCCAGCAGCTTGGTCCAGAACACCGGGGAGCTGTTTTTT
TRBJ2-7,TRBV28,NA,many,CASSFLPYEQYF,TGTGCCAGCAGTTTCTTACCCTACGAGCAGTACTTC
TRBJ1-6,TRBV10-3,NA,many,CAISATGWNSPLHF,TGTGCCATCAGTGCCACAGGGTGGAATTCACCCCTCCACTTT
TRBJ2-3,TRBV9,NA,many,CASSVAFGTDTQYF,TGTGCCAGCAGCGTAGCATTCGGCACAGATACGCAGTATTTT
TRBJ1-5,TRBV18,NA,many,CASSPNGPSNQPQHF,TGTGCCAGCTCACCAAATGGACCTAGCAATCAGCCCCAGCATTTT
TRBJ2-7,TRBV3-1,NA,once,CASSGPQWYEQYF,TGTGCCAGCAGCGGCCCCCAATGGTACGAGCAGTACTTC
TRBJ2-5,TRBV7-6,TRBD1,many,CASSLGTGVGTQYF,TGTGCCAGCAGCTTGGGGACAGGGGTCGGGACCCAGTACTTC
TRBJ2-7,TRBV27,NA,many,CASSVGPFSYEQYF,TGTGCCAGCAGTGTGGGCCCCTTCTCCTACGAGCAGTACTTC
TRBJ1-1,TRBV9,NA,many,CASSRTPNTEAFF,TGTGCCAGCAGCCGGACACCCAACACTGAAGCTTTCTTT
TRBJ2-1,TRBV20-1,NA,few,CSARDEVSQVYNEQFF,TGCAGTGCTAGAGACGAAGTTAGCCAGGTTTACAATGAGCAGTTCTTC
TRBJ2-3,TRBV5-6,NA,many,CASSSGQITQYF,TGTGCCAGCAGCTCCGGACAAATTACGCAGTATTTT
TRBJ2-3,TRBV11-1,TRBD2,many,CASSLMASGRGSTDTQYF,TGTGCCAGCAGCTTAATGGCTAGCGGGAGAGGGAGCACAGATACGCAGTATTTT
TRBJ2-7,TRBV6-1,TRBD1,many,CASSTWTGHYEQYF,TGTGCCAGCAGTACCTGGACAGGGCACTACGAGCAGTACTTC
TRBJ2-1,TRBV29-1,TRBD2,many,CSVAWGPLAGEYNEQFF,TGCAGCGTCGCTTGGGGCCCCCTAGCGGGAGAATACAATGAGCAGTTCTTC
TRBJ1-2,TRBV18,NA,many,CASSPPNGRGYTF,TGTGCCAGCTCACCACCAAACGGAAGAGGCTACACCTTC
TRBJ1-6,TRBV5-1,TRBD1,many,CASSLAGDRGSPLHF,TGCGCCAGCAGCTTGGCCGGGGACAGGGGTTCACCCCTCCACTTT
TRBJ1-6,TRBV28,TRBD1,many,CASSTGTGDNSPLHF,TGTGCCAGCAGTACCGGGACAGGGGATAATTCACCCCTCCACTTT
TRBJ2-1,TRBV3-1,NA,few,CASSQAGVGYNEQFF,TGTGCCAGCAGCCAAGCGGGAGTGGGTTACAATGAGCAGTTCTTC
TRBJ1-2,TRBV28,NA,many,CASSTSYGYTF,TGTGCCAGCAGTACAAGCTATGGCTACACCTTC
TRBJ2-4,TRBV12-3/TRBV12-4,TRBD1,many,CASGPRGIGNIQYF,TGTGCCAGCGGACCCAGGGGGATAGGGAACATTCAGTACTTC
TRBJ2-7,TRBV5-1,NA,many,CASTPGYSQPIYEQYF,TGCGCCAGCACCCCGGGCTACTCACAGCCCATCTACGAGCAGTACTTC
TRBJ2-7,TRBV5-1,TRBD1,many,CASSMGQRDYEQYF,TGCGCCAGCAGCATGGGACAGAGGGACTACGAGCAGTACTTC
TRBJ2-2,TRBV11-2,TRBD2,many,CASSSLPFPGLVAGELFF,TGTGCCAGCAGCTCCCTACCTTTTCCGGGACTAGTGGCCGGGGAGCTGTTTTTT
TRBJ2-7,TRBV28,TRBD1,many,CASSQGDGTNYEQYF,TGTGCCAGCAGCCAGGGGGACGGGACAAACTACGAGCAGTACTTC
TRBJ2-1,TRBV4-1,NA,many,CASSQDRGLRSANEQFF,TGCGCCAGCAGCCAAGATAGAGGACTCCGCTCCGCCAATGAGCAGTTCTTC
TRBJ2-3,TRBV9,TRBD2,many,CASSVGTSATDTQYF,TGTGCCAGCAGCGTAGGGACTAGCGCCACAGATACGCAGTATTTT
TRBJ2-7,TRBV18,NA,many,CASSPRQGSNEQYF,TGTGCCAGCTCGCCCCGGCAGGGGAGCAACGAGCAGTACTTC
TRBJ1-4,TRBV5-6,NA,many,CASSYNRDLNEKLFF,TGTGCCAGCAGCTACAACAGGGATCTTAATGAAAAACTGTTTTTT
TRBJ1-1,TRBV6-1,NA,many,CASSEYGGINTEAFF,TGTGCCAGCAGTGAATATGGGGGGATAAACACTGAAGCTTTCTTT
TRBJ2-7,TRBV15,NA,NA,CATSRAQGGPYEQYF,TGTGCCACCAGCAGAGCCCAGGGGGGGCCCTACGAGCAGTACTTC
TRBJ2-2,TRBV23-1,NA,many,CAREKGSYPNTGELFF,TGCGCCAGAGAAAAGGGCAGTTACCCGAACACCGGGGAGCTGTTTTTT
TRBJ2-3,TRBV20-1,TRBD2,many,CSAGPLAGDTDTQYF,TGCAGTGCTGGCCCCCTAGCGGGGGACACAGATACGCAGTATTTT